This entry lists 27 T cell receptor beta chains sequenced from one sample in a study of blood T cell repertoires in COVID-19. The data were produced by immunoSEQ multiplex PCR, yet TCRdb's version contains in-frame clones alone and is incomplete. The sample holds 200,000 to 250,000 clones, around 80% seen once. The sample was peripheral blood. The receptors derive from a woman at least 80 years old with acute or convalescent COVID-19.

This chain uses TRBV6-4 with TRBJ1-2, with D maybe TRBD1 (6 bases). The CDR3 covers 15 residues. Germline V gene sequence: CDR1 MRHNA, CDR2 SNTAGT. V shed 3 bases and J shed 4 bases, with 15 bases lying between them. The CDR3 sequence: CASSEFSGHRYGYTF. For the CDR3, the DNA is TGTGCCAGCAGTGAGTTCTCGGGACACCGCTATGGCTACACCTTC.

The gene calls are TRBV5-6 and TRBJ2-1; 7 bases agree with TRBD2. The CDR3 length is 15 residues. The V gene's germline CDR1 is SGHDT and CDR2 YYEEEE. V dropped 9 bases and J dropped 5; count of bases not matched to a gene: 14. The chain's CDR3 is CATGGGPGMNNEQFF. Written as DNA, the CDR3 is TGTGCCACGGGGGGAGGCCCGGGAATGAACAATGAGCAGTTCTTC. The full variable domain, in which reference TRBV5-6 and TRBJ2-1 provide the parts outside the CDR3, is DAGVTQSPTHLIKTRGQQVTLRCSPKSGHDTVSWYQQALGQGPQFIFQYYEEEERQRGNFPDRFSGHQFPNYSSELNVNALLLGDSALYLCATGGGPGMNNEQFFGPGTRLTVL.

This clone is a singleton in its sample. The J gene is TRBJ1-5, the V gene TRBV19; a possible D gene is TRBD1 (5 bases). This CDR3 region has 14 residues. Germline loops: CDR1 LNHDA, CDR2 SQIVND (reference sequence). Trimming stripped 6 bases from V and 0 bases from J, with 9 bases between. This CDR3 is CASRWGDSNQPQHF. Written as DNA, the CDR3 is TGTGCCAGTAGATGGGGGGATAGCAATCAGCCCCAGCATTTT.

The V and J genes are TRBV15 and TRBJ1-2; 7 nucleotides align to TRBD1. Germline V CDR1 and CDR2: LNHNV, YYDKDF (reference sequence). CDR3 length: 18 residues. After removal of 0 bases from V and 3 bases from J, the junction contained 13 bases not matched to a gene. The CDR3 protein is CATSRDLTGAVGDYGYTF. For the CDR3, the DNA is TGTGCCACCAGCAGAGATCTTACAGGGGCGGTCGGGGACTATGGCTACACCTTC. Complete variable domain (other parts from reference TRBV15 and TRBJ1-2): DAMVIQNPRYQVTQFGKPVTLSCSQTLNHNVMYWYQQKSSQAPKLLFHYYDKDFNNEADTPDNFQSRRPNTSFCFLDIRSPGLGDTAMYLCATSRDLTGAVGDYGYTFGSGTRLTVV.

This chain joins TRBV5-4 and TRBJ1-1; D possibly corresponds to TRBD1 (5 bases). The V end lost 9 bases, the J end lost 3 bases, and 21 bases lay between the germline ends. This CDR3 has 15 residues. Looked up from germline, CDR1 is SGHNT and CDR2 is YYREEE (reference sequence). The CDR3 spells CATWGGRGKDTEAFF. In DNA form, the CDR3 reads TGTGCCACCTGGGGGGGGAGAGGTAAGGACACTGAAGCTTTCTTT.

The CDR3 bases are TGTGCCAGCAGCTTAGGCCGACAGGGCCAGCCCCAGCATTTT. This sequence encodes CASSLGRQGQPQHF. The chain employs TRBV7-9 and TRBJ1-5; 7 bases align to TRBD1. This CDR3 has 14 amino acids. Germline V gene data show CDR1 as SEHNR and CDR2 as FQNEAQ (reference sequence). The ends lost 1 base at V and 7 bases at J; junction bases unmatched: 4.

This clone has just a few counts. V is TRBV14 and J is TRBJ2-3, with 8 positions matching TRBD2. Germline V lookup: CDR1 SGHDN, CDR2 FVKESK. Trimming removed 8 bases from V and 1 base from J; junction bases left unmatched: 8. The CDR3 covers 15 residues. The CDR3 reads CASSLGGAGTDTQYF. The CDR3 nucleotides read TGTGCCAGCTCCCTCGGGGGGGCGGGCACAGATACGCAGTATTTT.

The chain links TRBV4-1 to TRBJ2-7; tentative D call: TRBD1 (6 bases). This CDR3 region has 14 residues. The ends were cut back, 1 base at V and 2 bases at J, with 9 bases in the middle. Germline V gives CDR1 MGHRA, CDR2 YSYEKL. The CDR3 region has the DNA TGCGCCAGCAGCCAAGTGGCAGGGGCCTACGAGCAGTACTTC. It yields the protein CASSQVAGAYEQYF.

The J gene is TRBJ2-1, the V gene TRBV3-1 (or the pseudogene TRBV3-2), with 12 bases matching TRBD2. The length of the CDR3 is 15 residues. V lost 5 bases, J lost 4 bases, and 3 bases stayed unmatched. In germline, CDR1 is LGHDT, CDR2 YNNKEL (reference sequence). The CDR3 loop reads CASSSGTSGYNEQFF. Here the CDR3 DNA reads TGTGCCAGCAGCTCAGGGACTAGCGGGTACAATGAGCAGTTCTTC.

In its sample, this clone was seen a few times. The V call is TRBV28, the J call TRBJ2-1; 13 bases agree with TRBD2. Trimming at V came to 3 bases and at J to 3 bases, leaving 23 bases not matched to a gene. This CDR3 spans 23 amino acids. CDR1 and CDR2 from the germline V gene are MDHEN and SYDVKM. For the CDR3, the DNA is TGTGCCAGCAGTTTTGGCATTAAGGGAGGGACTAGCGGGACAAAAACCATCTACAATGAGCAGTTCTTC. As protein: CASSFGIKGGTSGTKTIYNEQFF.

The table lists this clone with a few counts. The chain uses TRBV5-6 and TRBJ2-7; 8 bases align to TRBD2. Germline V gene sequence: CDR1 SGHDT, CDR2 YYEEEE. Trimming at V came to 4 bases and at J to 4 bases, leaving 10 bases not matched to a gene. CDR3 length equals 15 residues. The CDR3 loop reads CASSPREGREYEQYF. The DNA of the CDR3 is TGTGCCAGCAGCCCCCGGGAGGGGAGGGAGTACGAGCAGTACTTC.

This clone was picked up a small number of times. V is TRBV19 and J is TRBJ1-5; D remains ambiguous. V was pared by 4 bases and J by 0 bases, with 7 bases between. The germline gives CDR1 LNHDA, CDR2 SQIVND (reference sequence). The CDR3 has 14 amino acids. This CDR3 is CASSRQNSNQPQHF. DNA for the CDR3: TGTGCCAGTAGTAGGCAAAATAGCAATCAGCCCCAGCATTTT.

The chain employs TRBV2 and TRBJ2-7; D is undetermined. CDR3 length: 13 residues. Trimming shortened V by 6 bases and J by 0 bases, and 9 bases separated the two germline ends. Germline V lookup: CDR1 SNHLY, CDR2 FYNNEI. This CDR3 is CASRRLSSYEQYF. The CDR3, as DNA: TGTGCCAGCAGACGTCTGAGCTCCTACGAGCAGTACTTC.

The V call is TRBV28, the J call TRBJ1-2; a weak D match, TRBD1 (6 bases). V lost 2 bases, J lost 3 bases, and 10 bases lay in between. The V gene's germline CDR1 is MDHEN and CDR2 SYDVKM. The CDR3 runs to 14 residues. The DNA of the CDR3 is TGTGCCAGCAGTTTACGACAGGTCCACTATGGCTACACCTTC. It translates to CASSLRQVHYGYTF.

This clone was counted a few times. CDR3 sequence: CAAQGSNQPQHF. In DNA form, the CDR3 reads TGCGCCGCACAGGGAAGCAATCAGCCCCAGCATTTT. The chain combines TRBV10-1 with TRBJ1-5, with D perhaps matching TRBD1 (6 bases). The CDR3 contains 12 residues. The V end lost 11 bases, the J end lost 1 base, and 9 bases lay between the germline ends. The germline CDR1 and CDR2 sequences are WNHNN and SYGVQD (reference sequence).

CDR3 sequence: CASSESGQGNTEAFF. The CDR3 nucleotides read TGTGCCAGCAGCGAATCGGGACAGGGTAACACTGAAGCTTTCTTT. This chain links TRBV28 with TRBJ1-1, with 9 bases matching TRBD1. J lost 2 bases, V lost 6 bases, and 7 bases had no gene match. Germline V CDR1 and CDR2: MDHEN, SYDVKM. The CDR3 is 15 residues long.

The chain recombines TRBV18 with TRBJ2-5, with D possibly being TRBD2 (5 bases). The V gene lost 2 bases and the J gene lost 2 bases, with 6 bases spanning the gap. The CDR3 runs to 13 residues. The germline gives CDR1 KGHSH, CDR2 LQKENI. The CDR3 coding sequence is TGTGCCAGCTCACCAGGACTGCAAGAGACCCAGTACTTC. Amino acids: CASSPGLQETQYF.

The rearrangement links TRBV7-6 to TRBJ1-3, with D uncertain. The germline gives CDR1 SGHVS, CDR2 FNYEAQ. The CDR3 has 15 amino acids. With 5 bases removed from V and 2 bases from J, the gap between germline ends came to 13 bases. The CDR3 nucleotides are TGTGCCAGCAGCCCCAGGACTGGGCCTGGAAACACCATATATTTT. Amino acids: CASSPRTGPGNTIYF.

This chain joins TRBV25-1 and TRBJ1-6, with 7 bases lining up with TRBD1. The CDR3 has 15 amino acids. CDR1 and CDR2 from the germline V gene are MGHDK and SYGVNS. Trimming at V came to 1 base and at J to 7 bases, leaving 4 bases not matched to a gene. This CDR3 is CASSELRGLNSPLHF. The CDR3 nucleotides are TGTGCCAGCAGTGAATTAAGGGGGCTAAATTCACCCCTCCACTTT.

The V call is TRBV7-9, the J call TRBJ1-4; TRBD1 might be the D (5 bases). Germline values: CDR1 SEHNR, CDR2 FQNEAQ (reference sequence). Trimming cost V 7 bases and J 2 bases, with 11 bases left between them. This CDR3 is 14 amino acids long. Here the CDR3 DNA reads TGTGCCAGCACCTGGGGGGGGACTAATGAAAAACTGTTTTTT. Residues: CASTWGGTNEKLFF.

The chain carries TRBV5-3 and TRBJ1-3, with 9 nucleotides matching TRBD1. TRBV5-3 is an open reading frame whose function is uncertain. This CDR3 is 16 amino acids long. V shed 1 base, J shed 5 bases, and the junction held 7 bases outside the gene matches. The DNA for the CDR3 is TGTGCCAGAAGCTTGTCAGAAGGGACAGGGAGAAACACCATATATTTT. Its translation is CARSLSEGTGRNTIYF.

This clone has just a few counts. The rearrangement joins TRBV28 to TRBJ1-2; D is perhaps TRBD1 (5 bases). The V end lost 4 bases, the J end lost 4 bases, and 13 bases lay between the germline ends. The CDR3 consists of 14 residues. CDR1 is MDHEN and CDR2 is SYDVKM in the germline V gene. CDR3 in amino acids: CASSSRKTAYGYTF. DNA of the CDR3: TGTGCCAGCAGTTCCCGAAAGACAGCCTATGGCTACACCTTC.

The chain is built from TRBV7-3 and TRBJ2-2, with 8 positions matching TRBD2. CDR1 is SGHTA and CDR2 is FQGTGA in the germline V gene. This CDR3 region has 16 residues. Trimming at V came to 2 bases and at J to 1 base, leaving 3 bases not matched to a gene. This chain's CDR3 is CASSLGSGRNTGELFF. The DNA for the CDR3 is TGTGCCAGCAGCTTAGGGAGCGGGAGGAACACCGGGGAGCTGTTTTTT.

The chain is built from TRBV2 and TRBJ1-2, with D unclear. This CDR3 spans 13 amino acids. Trimming took 7 bases from V and 6 from J, leaving 15 bases between them. In germline, CDR1 is SNHLY, CDR2 FYNNEI. In DNA, the CDR3 is TGTGCCAGCACTTATTCGGGGTTTAATGGCTACACCTTC. Translating it yields CASTYSGFNGYTF.

The chain employs TRBV7-2 and TRBJ2-5, with 12 bases lining up with TRBD2. Germline assignment: CDR1 SGHTA and CDR2 FQGNSA. This CDR3 comprises 17 residues. The junction had 7 bases not matched to a gene; V was cut back by 1 base and J by 4 bases. Here the CDR3 reads CASSLVGLAGGGETQYF. The DNA for the CDR3 is TGTGCCAGCAGCTTAGTGGGCCTAGCGGGAGGGGGAGAGACCCAGTACTTC.

The chain combines TRBV6-2 or TRBV6-3 with TRBJ2-5; D perhaps matches TRBD2 (7 bases). The germline gives CDR1 MNHEY, CDR2 SVGEGT. Trimming removed 0 bases at V and 5 bases at J, with 13 bases between. CDR3 size: 15 residues. The CDR3 protein is CASSYSGGLVETQYF. The DNA of the CDR3 is TGTGCCAGCAGTTACTCGGGGGGGCTGGTGGAGACCCAGTACTTC.

This clone was detected only a few times. This CDR3 is also generated by other DNA sequences in the sample. V gene TRBV6-2 or TRBV6-3 combines with J gene TRBJ1-2; possibly TRBD1 for D (6 bases). This CDR3 is 13 amino acids long. The germline gives CDR1 MNHEY, CDR2 SVGEGT. V was clipped by 0 bases and J by 6 bases, with 8 bases between them. The CDR3 loop is CASSYSHRDGYTF. The DNA of the CDR3 is TGTGCCAGCAGTTACTCCCACAGGGATGGCTACACCTTC.